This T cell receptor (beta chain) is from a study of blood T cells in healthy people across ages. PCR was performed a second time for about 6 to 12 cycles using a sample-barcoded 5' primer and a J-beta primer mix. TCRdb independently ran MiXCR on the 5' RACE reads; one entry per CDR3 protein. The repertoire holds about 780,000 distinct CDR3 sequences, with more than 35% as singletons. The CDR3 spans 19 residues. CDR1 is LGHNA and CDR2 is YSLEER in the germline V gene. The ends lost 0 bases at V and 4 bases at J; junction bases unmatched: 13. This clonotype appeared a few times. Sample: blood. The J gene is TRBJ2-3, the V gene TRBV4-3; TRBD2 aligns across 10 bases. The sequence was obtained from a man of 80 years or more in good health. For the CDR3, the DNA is TGCGCCAGCAGCCAAGAGTACCTAGCGGGGGCGGGAGACGCAGATACGCAGTATTTT. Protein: CASSQEYLAGAGDADTQYF.